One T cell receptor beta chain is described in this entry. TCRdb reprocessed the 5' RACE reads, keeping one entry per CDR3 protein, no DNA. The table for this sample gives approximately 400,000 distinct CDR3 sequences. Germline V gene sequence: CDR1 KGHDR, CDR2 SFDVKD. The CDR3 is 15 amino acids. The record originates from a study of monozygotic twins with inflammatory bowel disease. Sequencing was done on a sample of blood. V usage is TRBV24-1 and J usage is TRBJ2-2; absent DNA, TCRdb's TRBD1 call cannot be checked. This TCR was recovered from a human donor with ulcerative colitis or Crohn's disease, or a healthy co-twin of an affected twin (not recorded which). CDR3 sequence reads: CATSDRQANTGELFF.